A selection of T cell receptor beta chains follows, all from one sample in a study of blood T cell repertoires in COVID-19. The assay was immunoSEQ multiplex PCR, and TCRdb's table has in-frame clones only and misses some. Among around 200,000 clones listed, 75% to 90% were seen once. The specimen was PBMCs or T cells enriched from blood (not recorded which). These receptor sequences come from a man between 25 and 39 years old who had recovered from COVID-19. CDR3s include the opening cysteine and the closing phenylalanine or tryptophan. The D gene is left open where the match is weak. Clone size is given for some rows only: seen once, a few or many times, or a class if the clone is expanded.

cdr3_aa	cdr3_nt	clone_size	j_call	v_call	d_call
CAWSVQGRGGSSNQPQHF	TGTGCCTGGAGTGTCCAGGGCAGGGGAGGGAGTAGCAATCAGCCCCAGCATTTT	.	TRBJ1-5	TRBV30	.
CASSSGQGYGYTF	TGTGCCAGCTCATCGGGACAGGGGTATGGCTACACCTTC	.	TRBJ1-2	TRBV18	TRBD1
CASSAPLREGMYF	TGTGCCAGCAGTGCCCCCCTAAGGGAGGGCATGTATTTT	.	TRBJ2-3	TRBV28	TRBD2
CASGQGTTNEKLFF	TGTGCCAGTGGACAGGGGACAACTAATGAAAAACTGTTTTTT	.	TRBJ1-4	TRBV10-3	TRBD1
CASSEGDYGYTF	TGTGCCAGTTCTGAGGGGGATTATGGCTACACCTTC	once	TRBJ1-2	TRBV6-5	.
CASSYSTEIPNYGYTF	TGTGCCAGCAGTTACTCGACAGAAATCCCTAACTATGGCTACACCTTC	few	TRBJ1-2	TRBV6-5	.
CASSLDPLGAGGYTF	TGTGCCAGCAGCTTAGATCCATTAGGGGCAGGAGGCTACACCTTC	.	TRBJ1-2	TRBV11-2	.
CASSMGTSGRFTYTDTQYF	TGTGCCAGTAGTATGGGGACTAGCGGGAGGTTCACCTACACAGATACGCAGTATTTT	.	TRBJ2-3	TRBV19	TRBD2
CASSEGGTGLSNNEQFF	TGTGCCAGCAGTGAAGGGGGGACGGGACTAAGCAACAATGAGCAGTTCTTC	once	TRBJ2-1	TRBV25-1	TRBD2
CASSYGGVGNTEAFF	TGTGCCAGCAGTTACGGCGGGGTTGGGAACACTGAAGCTTTCTTT	.	TRBJ1-1	TRBV6-5	.
CATSAGDTQYF	TGTGCCACCAGTGCGGGGGATACGCAGTATTTT	.	TRBJ2-3	TRBV24-1	.
CAISGASVRETQYF	TGTGCCATCAGTGGGGCTAGCGTCCGGGAGACCCAGTACTTC	.	TRBJ2-5	TRBV10-3	.
CASSLSSAGVTSTDTQYF	TGTGCCAGCAGTTTATCTTCCGCGGGGGTAACTAGCACAGATACGCAGTATTTT	.	TRBJ2-3	TRBV28	TRBD2
CASSLLAGGPNTGELFF	TGTGCCAGCAGCTTACTAGCGGGAGGGCCGAACACCGGGGAGCTGTTTTTT	once	TRBJ2-2	TRBV7-2	TRBD2
CASSSKVRGTDTQYF	TGTGCCAGCAGCTCAAAAGTGAGAGGCACAGATACGCAGTATTTT	.	TRBJ2-3	TRBV5-4	.
CACSIGTGIYEQYF	TGTGCCTGCAGTATCGGGACAGGGATCTACGAGCAGTACTTC	.	TRBJ2-7	TRBV30	TRBD1
CAIWAGGHEQYF	TGTGCCATCTGGGCGGGGGGGCACGAGCAGTACTTC	.	TRBJ2-7	TRBV10-3	TRBD2
CASSLNQGAETQYF	TGTGCCAGCAGCTTAAATCAGGGGGCAGAGACCCAGTACTTC	.	TRBJ2-5	TRBV7-9	TRBD1
CASSLGLAGGPIDQETQYF	TGCGCCAGCAGCTTGGGTCTAGCGGGGGGCCCGATCGACCAAGAGACCCAGTACTTC	once	TRBJ2-5	TRBV5-1	TRBD2
CASSERSGGTYNEQFF	TGTGCCAGCAGTGAAAGGAGCGGGGGGACCTACAATGAGCAGTTCTTC	.	TRBJ2-1	TRBV2	TRBD2
CASSLGQGAYGYTF	TGCGCCAGCAGCTTGGGACAGGGTGCCTATGGCTACACCTTC	.	TRBJ1-2	TRBV5-1	TRBD1
CASSEGLLGETQYF	TGTGCCAGTAGTGAGGGCCTCTTGGGGGAGACCCAGTACTTC	.	TRBJ2-5	TRBV19	.
CASSYSGTHNQPQHF	TGTGCCAGCAGTTACTCTGGGACACACAATCAGCCCCAGCATTTT	.	TRBJ1-5	TRBV6-5	.
CASSDPGTGGDPYEQYF	TGCGCCAGCAGTGACCCAGGGACAGGGGGCGATCCCTACGAGCAGTACTTC	.	TRBJ2-7	TRBV10-2	TRBD1
CASSSSGSTGELFF	TGTGCCAGCAGCTCTAGCGGGAGCACCGGGGAGCTGTTTTTT	.	TRBJ2-2	TRBV7-2	TRBD2
CAWKAGAIYGYTF	TGTGCCTGGAAGGCGGGGGCTATCTATGGCTACACCTTC	.	TRBJ1-2	TRBV30	.
CASSLGRGRGKAEAFF	TGTGCCAGCAGCTTAGGTAGAGGGAGGGGGAAAGCTGAAGCTTTCTTT	.	TRBJ1-1	TRBV7-2	.
CASSYKGLQHTEAFF	TGTGCCAGCAGTTACAAGGGACTGCAACACACTGAAGCTTTCTTT	.	TRBJ1-1	TRBV6-5	.
CASSVRGQDYNEQFF	TGTGCCAGCAGCGTAAGGGGACAGGACTACAATGAGCAGTTCTTC	.	TRBJ2-1	TRBV9	TRBD1
CASSRSGLSGNTIYF	TGTGCCAGCAGTCGTAGTGGACTCTCTGGAAACACCATATATTTT	.	TRBJ1-3	TRBV2	.
CASSTQGSNQPQHF	TGTGCCAGTAGTACACAGGGTTCCAATCAGCCCCAGCATTTT	few	TRBJ1-5	TRBV19	.
CASSQGLAGGLAKNIQYF	TGCGCCAGCAGCCAAGGACTAGCGGGGGGGCTAGCCAAAAACATTCAGTACTTC	.	TRBJ2-4	TRBV4-1	TRBD2
CASSQQAGGPSDTQYF	TGCGCCAGCAGCCAACAAGCGGGGGGGCCGTCAGATACGCAGTATTTT	once	TRBJ2-3	TRBV5-1	TRBD2
CASSYSEGHGAYEQYF	TGTGCCAGCAGTTACTCGGAGGGGCATGGGGCCTACGAGCAGTACTTC	.	TRBJ2-7	TRBV6-2/TRBV6-3	.
CASKEEYTDTQYF	TGTGCCAGCAAGGAGGAGTACACAGATACGCAGTATTTT	.	TRBJ2-3	TRBV28	.
CASSLGGKVNNEQFF	TGTGCCAGCAGCTTGGGAGGGAAGGTAAACAATGAGCAGTTCTTC	.	TRBJ2-1	TRBV11-3	TRBD2
CASTRGTGGNQPQHF	TGTGCCAGCACCCGGGGGACAGGGGGCAATCAGCCCCAGCATTTT	.	TRBJ1-5	TRBV7-2	TRBD1
CASSQVFGDNQPQHF	TGCGCCAGCAGCCAAGTTTTCGGGGACAATCAGCCCCAGCATTTT	few	TRBJ1-5	TRBV4-3	.
CASRPQPGTGNRSYEQYF	TGTGCCAGCAGACCCCAACCCGGGACAGGAAACCGATCCTACGAGCAGTACTTC	once	TRBJ2-7	TRBV7-9	TRBD1
CASSPERGVNEQYF	TGTGCCAGCAGCCCGGAGCGGGGGGTTAACGAGCAGTACTTC	.	TRBJ2-7	TRBV7-8	TRBD2
CASSVGGGRDFEAFF	TGTGCCAGCAGCGTAGGGGGAGGGAGGGACTTTGAAGCTTTCTTT	.	TRBJ1-1	TRBV9	.
CASSLRQLLNEKLFF	TGTGCCAGTAGTCTCCGACAGCTTCTTAATGAAAAACTGTTTTTT	.	TRBJ1-4	TRBV19	.
CASSHAAGVRYNEQFF	TGTGCCAGCAGCCACGCCGCGGGGGTGCGGTACAATGAGCAGTTCTTC	once	TRBJ2-1	TRBV3-1/TRBV3-2	TRBD2
CAISEYPGSGNTIYF	TGTGCCATCAGTGAGTATCCAGGCTCTGGAAACACCATATATTTT	.	TRBJ1-3	TRBV10-3	.
CASSLVPVVAGPRETQYF	TGTGCCAGCAGCTTAGTTCCCGTGGTAGCGGGACCCAGGGAGACCCAGTACTTC	once	TRBJ2-5	TRBV7-6	TRBD2
CASTLGLPYEQYF	TGTGCCAGTACATTGGGGCTCCCTTACGAGCAGTACTTC	.	TRBJ2-7	TRBV7-8	.
CASSILGGQAQPQHF	TGTGCCAGTAGTATTCTTGGGGGCCAGGCTCAGCCCCAGCATTTT	few	TRBJ1-5	TRBV19	.
CASSLLGTGTGTYNEQFF	TGTGCCAGCAGTTTATTAGGTACCGGGACAGGGACCTACAATGAGCAGTTCTTC	.	TRBJ2-1	TRBV28	TRBD1
CASSFLNRGGGKNIQYF	TGTGCCAGCAGTTTTCTTAACCGTGGGGGGGGCAAAAACATTCAGTACTTC	.	TRBJ2-4	TRBV28	TRBD2